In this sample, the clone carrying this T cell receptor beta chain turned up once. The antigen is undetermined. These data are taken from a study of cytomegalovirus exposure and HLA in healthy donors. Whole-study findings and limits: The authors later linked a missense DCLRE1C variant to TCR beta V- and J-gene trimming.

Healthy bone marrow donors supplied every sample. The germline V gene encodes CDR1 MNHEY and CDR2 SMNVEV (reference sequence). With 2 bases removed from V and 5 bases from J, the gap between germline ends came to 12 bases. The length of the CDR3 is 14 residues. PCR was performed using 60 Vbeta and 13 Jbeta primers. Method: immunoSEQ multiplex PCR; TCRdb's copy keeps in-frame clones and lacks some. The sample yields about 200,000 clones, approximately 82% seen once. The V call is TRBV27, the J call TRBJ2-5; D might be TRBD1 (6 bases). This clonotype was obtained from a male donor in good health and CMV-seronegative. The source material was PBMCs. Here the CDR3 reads CASSLQWGRETQYF. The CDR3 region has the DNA TGTGCCAGCAGTTTACAGTGGGGGCGGGAGACCCAGTACTTC.